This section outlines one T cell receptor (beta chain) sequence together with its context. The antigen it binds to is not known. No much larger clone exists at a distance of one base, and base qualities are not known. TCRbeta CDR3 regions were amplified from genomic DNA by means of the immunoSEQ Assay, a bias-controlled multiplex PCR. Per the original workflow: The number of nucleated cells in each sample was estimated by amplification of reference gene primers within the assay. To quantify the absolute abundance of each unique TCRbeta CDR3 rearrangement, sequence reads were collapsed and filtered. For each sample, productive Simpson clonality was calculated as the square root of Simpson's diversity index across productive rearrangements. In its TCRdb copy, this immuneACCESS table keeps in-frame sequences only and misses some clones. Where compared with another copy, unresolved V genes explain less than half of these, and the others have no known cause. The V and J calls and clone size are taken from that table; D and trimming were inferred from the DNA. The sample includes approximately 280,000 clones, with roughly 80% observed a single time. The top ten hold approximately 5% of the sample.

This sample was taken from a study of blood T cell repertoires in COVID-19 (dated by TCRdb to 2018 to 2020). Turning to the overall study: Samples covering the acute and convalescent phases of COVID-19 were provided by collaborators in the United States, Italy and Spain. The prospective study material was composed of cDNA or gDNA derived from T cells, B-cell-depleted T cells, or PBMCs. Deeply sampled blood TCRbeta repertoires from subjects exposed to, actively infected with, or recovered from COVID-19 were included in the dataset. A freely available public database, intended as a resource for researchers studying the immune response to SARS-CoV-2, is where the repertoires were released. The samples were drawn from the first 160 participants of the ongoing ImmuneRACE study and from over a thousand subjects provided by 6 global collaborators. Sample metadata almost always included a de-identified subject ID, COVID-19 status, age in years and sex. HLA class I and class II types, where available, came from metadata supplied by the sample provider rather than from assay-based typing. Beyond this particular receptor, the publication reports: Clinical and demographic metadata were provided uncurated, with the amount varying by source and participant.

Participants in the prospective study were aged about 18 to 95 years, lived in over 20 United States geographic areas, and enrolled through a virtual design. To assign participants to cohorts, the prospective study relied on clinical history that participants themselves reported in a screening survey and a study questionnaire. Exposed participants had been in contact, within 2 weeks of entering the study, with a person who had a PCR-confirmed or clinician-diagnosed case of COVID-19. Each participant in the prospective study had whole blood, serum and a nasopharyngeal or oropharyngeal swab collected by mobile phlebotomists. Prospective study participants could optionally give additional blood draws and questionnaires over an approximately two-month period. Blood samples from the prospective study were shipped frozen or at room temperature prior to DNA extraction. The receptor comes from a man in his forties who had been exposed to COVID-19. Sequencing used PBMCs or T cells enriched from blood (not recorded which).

For the CDR3, the sequence is CASSPDLRNNEQFF. The DNA sequence is TGTGCCAGCTCACCAGATCTGCGGAACAATGAGCAGTTCTTC. The rearrangement joined TRBV18 to TRBJ2-1; the D gene is not confidently resolved. The CDR3 measures 14 amino acids from cysteine to phenylalanine. Just CDR3 DNA is preserved here, 42 bases in frame from base 1. The germline V gene supplies CDR1 KGHSH and CDR2 LQKENI. Trimming removed 2 bases from V and 5 bases from J, leaving 10 bases between the germline ends.